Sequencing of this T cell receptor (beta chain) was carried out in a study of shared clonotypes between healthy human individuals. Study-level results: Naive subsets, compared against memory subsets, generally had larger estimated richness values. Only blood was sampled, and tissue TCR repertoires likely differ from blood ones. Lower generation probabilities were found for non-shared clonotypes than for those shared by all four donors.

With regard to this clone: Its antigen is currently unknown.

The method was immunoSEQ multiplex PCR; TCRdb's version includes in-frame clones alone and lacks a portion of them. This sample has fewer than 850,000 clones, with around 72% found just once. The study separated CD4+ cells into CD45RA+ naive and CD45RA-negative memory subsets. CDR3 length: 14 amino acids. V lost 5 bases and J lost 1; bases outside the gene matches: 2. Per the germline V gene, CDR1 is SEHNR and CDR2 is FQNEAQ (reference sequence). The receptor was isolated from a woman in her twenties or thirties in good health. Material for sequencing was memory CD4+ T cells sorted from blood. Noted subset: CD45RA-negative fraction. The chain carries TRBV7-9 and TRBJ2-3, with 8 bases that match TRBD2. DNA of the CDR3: TGTGCCAGCAGCCAACTAGCGGGCACAGATACGCAGTATTTT. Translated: CASSQLAGTDTQYF.